These 25 T cell receptor beta chains share one sample of origin, sequenced in a study of OX40 agonist ivuxolimab in advanced cancers. Profiling relied on immunoSEQ multiplex PCR, and the TCRdb table lists in-frame clones only, not all of them. The table shows 80,000 or so clones, with about 93% occurring only once. Specimen: CD4+ or CD8+ T cells sorted from blood, collected in a trial of the OX40 agonist ivuxolimab. These receptor sequences come from an adult with an advanced solid tumor such as melanoma, head and neck, liver or kidney cancer.

This chain uses TRBV5-1 with TRBJ1-4; the D gene is possibly TRBD1 (6 bases). This CDR3 has 15 amino acids. Trimming removed 3 bases at V and 7 bases at J, with 16 bases between. Germline CDR1 SGHRS, CDR2 YFSETQ. CDR3 protein: CASSSRQEEGEKLFF. In nucleotides, the CDR3 is TGCGCCAGCAGCTCTAGACAGGAGGAGGGTGAAAAACTGTTTTTT.

This clone has only one observation. The chain combines TRBV7-9 with TRBJ2-7; TRBD2 matches 7 bases. The CDR3 length is 14 residues. The junction had 9 bases not matched to a gene; V was cut back by 8 bases and J by 2 bases. From germline, CDR1 is SEHNR and CDR2 FQNEAQ (reference sequence). CDR3 sequence: CASLGGGSPYEQYF. The DNA of the CDR3 is TGTGCCAGCCTCGGCGGGGGAAGCCCCTACGAGCAGTACTTC.

The chain has TRBV19 and TRBJ2-7; TRBD1 or TRBD2 may be the D gene (6 bases each). This CDR3 region has 13 residues. Trimming cost V 5 bases and J 5 bases, with 13 bases left between them. Germline CDR1 and CDR2: LNHDA and SQIVND (reference sequence). In DNA, the CDR3 is TGTGCCAGTAGTCCCGGAGGGGGAAACGAGCAGTACTTC. Translation gives CASSPGGGNEQYF. Combining the CDR3 with reference TRBV19 and TRBJ2-7 gives the whole variable domain DGGITQSPKYLFRKEGQNVTLSCEQNLNHDAMYWYRQDPGQGLRLIYYSQIVNDFQKGDIAEGYSVSREKKESFPLTVTSAQKNPTAFYLCASSPGGGNEQYFGPGTRLTVT.

The genes are TRBV6-5 and TRBJ1-1; 9 nucleotides agree with TRBD1. Losses at the gene ends were 2 bases for V and 5 bases for J; bases not matched to a gene: 3. This CDR3 has 14 residues. The germline CDR1 and CDR2 sequences are MNHEY and SVGAGI. CDR3 protein: CASSYAGTGTEAFF. CDR3 DNA sequence: TGTGCCAGCAGTTACGCGGGGACAGGGACTGAAGCTTTCTTT.

V gene TRBV4-1 combines with J gene TRBJ1-2; 9 bases fit TRBD1. Trimming at V came to 4 bases and at J to 2 bases, leaving 5 bases not matched to a gene. There are 15 residues in the CDR3. From germline, CDR1 is MGHRA and CDR2 YSYEKL. CDR3 amino acids: CASSPRDRENYGYTF. In DNA form, the CDR3 reads TGCGCCAGCAGCCCCCGGGACAGGGAAAACTATGGCTACACCTTC.

The chain recombines TRBV27 with TRBJ1-1; D possibly corresponds to TRBD1 (6 bases). This CDR3 is 14 amino acids long. Germline loops: CDR1 MNHEY, CDR2 SMNVEV (reference sequence). V was clipped by 2 bases and J by 1 base, with 8 bases between them. Here the CDR3 reads CASSLGQTNTEAFF. For the CDR3, the DNA is TGTGCCAGCAGTTTAGGACAGACGAACACTGAAGCTTTCTTT.

The rearrangement uses TRBV27 and TRBJ2-2; 7 nucleotides agree with TRBD2. The CDR3 is 17 residues long. Germline V gives CDR1 MNHEY, CDR2 SMNVEV (reference sequence). Trimming removed 10 bases from V and 1 base from J; junction bases left unmatched: 15. CDR3 protein: CATNLGGSIWNTGELFF. Here the CDR3 DNA reads TGTGCCACCAACCTGGGGGGGTCAATATGGAACACCGGGGAGCTGTTTTTT.

The CDR3 protein is CASSQGYTGELFF. The CDR3 coding sequence is TGCGCCAGCAGCCAGGGTTACACCGGGGAGCTGTTTTTT. V is TRBV4-3 and J is TRBJ2-2; D unresolved. This CDR3 is built from 13 residues. Germline lookup yields CDR1 LGHNA and CDR2 YSLEER. Trimming removed 3 bases at V and 3 bases at J, with 5 bases between.

The chain joins TRBV4-3 to TRBJ2-1; TRBD2 is a possible D gene (5 bases). The V gene's germline CDR1 is LGHNA and CDR2 YSLEER. The CDR3 totals 17 residues. Trimming cost V 0 bases and J 2 bases, with 14 bases left between them. The CDR3 DNA sequence: TGCGCCAGCAGCCAAGACGCCGGAGGCACTACCTACAATGAGCAGTTCTTC. Its protein is CASSQDAGGTTYNEQFF.

The chain joins TRBV21-1 to TRBJ2-5; TRBD2 is the table's D call and was not checked against the DNA. TRBV21-1 is labeled a pseudogene. The CDR3 runs 18 residues. The CDR3 loop is CASSRGSVEELIQETQYF. CDR3 DNA: TGTGCCAGCAGCCGTGGGTCGGTGGAGGAGCTTATCCAAGAGACCCAGTACTTC.

The chain recombines TRBV9 with TRBJ2-7; no clear D. V was shortened by 0 bases and J by 3 bases, with 10 bases between the two germline ends. Germline assignment: CDR1 SGDLS and CDR2 YYNGEE. The CDR3 spans 14 residues. CDR3 sequence (DNA): TGTGCCAGCAGCGTAGTACTACATATCTACGAGCAGTACTTC. Its protein product is CASSVVLHIYEQYF.

This clone was picked up a small number of times. This rearrangement joins TRBV19 to TRBJ1-1; D is perhaps TRBD1 (5 bases). The CDR3 covers 13 residues. Germline CDR1 and CDR2: LNHDA and SQIVND (reference sequence). The ends were cut back, 6 bases at V and 5 bases at J, with 13 bases in the middle. The CDR3 DNA is TGTGCCAGTAGCCAAGTGGCAGGGACTGAAGCTTTCTTT. It codes for CASSQVAGTEAFF.

On this clone itself: Distinct nucleotide sequences in the sample also encode this CDR3. V is TRBV6-4 and J is TRBJ2-1, with 7 positions matching TRBD2. Germline assignment: CDR1 MRHNA and CDR2 SNTAGT. CDR3 length equals 11 residues. V lost 4 bases and J lost 9; bases outside the gene matches: 0. CDR3 bases: TGTGCCAGCAGTGGGGGGGGTGAGCAGTTCTTC. This encodes CASSGGGEQFF.

A single count supports this clone. In the same sample, other DNA sequences code for this CDR3. V is TRBV6-1 and J is TRBJ1-5; D remains unclear. The CDR3 length is 14 residues. The V end was cut by 1 base, the J end by 2 bases, with 6 bases between. The V gene's germline CDR1 is MNHNS and CDR2 SASEGT. The CDR3 DNA follows: TGTGCCAGCAGTGAAGTCGGGGGCAATCAGCCCCAGCATTTT. The encoded protein is CASSEVGGNQPQHF.

The chain employs TRBV7-9 and TRBJ2-5, with no clear D. Trimming left V 2 bases short and J 5 bases short, with 9 bases between. The CDR3 is 13 amino acids. Per germline, CDR1 SEHNR and CDR2 FQNEAQ (reference sequence). CDR3 loop: CASSLKALETQYF. In DNA form, the CDR3 reads TGTGCCAGCAGCTTAAAGGCTTTGGAGACCCAGTACTTC.

The gene calls are TRBV2 and TRBJ1-5; 8 bases align to TRBD1. The V gene end was trimmed by 8 bases and the J gene end by 4 bases; junction bases not matched to a gene: 10. The CDR3 covers 15 residues. In germline, CDR1 is SNHLY, CDR2 FYNNEI. The CDR3 DNA sequence: TGTGCCAGCTCTTTCGGACAGGGTTTTAATCAGCCCCAGCATTTT. Translation: CASSFGQGFNQPQHF.

CDR3: CASSLEGLAGFNEQFF. The CDR3 DNA reads TGCGCCAGCAGCCTAGAGGGACTAGCGGGTTTCAATGAGCAGTTCTTC. V and J are TRBV4-3 and TRBJ2-1, with TRBD2 matching 12 bases. The V and J ends lost 4 bases and 6 bases, in that order; junction bases with no gene match: 7. Germline loops: CDR1 LGHNA, CDR2 YSLEER. This CDR3 has 16 amino acids.

The chain recombines TRBV7-2 with TRBJ2-7; TRBD1 matches 8 bases. The CDR3 sequence is 15 residues long. Per germline, CDR1 SGHTA and CDR2 FQGNSA. After removal of 1 base from V and 4 bases from J, the junction contained 6 bases not matched to a gene. In nucleotides, the CDR3 is TGTGCCAGCAGCTTAGGAGGAGGACAGGGTTACGAGCAGTACTTC. Translated, it gives CASSLGGGQGYEQYF. The full variable domain, completed using reference TRBV7-2 and TRBJ2-7, is GAGVSQSPSNKVTEKGKDVELRCDPISGHTALYWYRQSLGQGLEFLIYFQGNSAPDKSGLPSDRFSAERTGGSVSTLTIQRTQQEDSAVYLCASSLGGGQGYEQYFGPGTRLTVT.

CDR3 in amino acids: CAWSSDNLANSPLHF. DNA of the CDR3: TGTGCCTGGAGTTCGGACAACCTGGCGAATTCACCCCTCCACTTT. V usage is TRBV30 and J usage is TRBJ1-6, with D maybe TRBD1 (5 bases). Looked up from germline, CDR1 is GTSNPN and CDR2 is SVGIG (reference sequence). The CDR3 length is 15 residues. The germline V and J ends were trimmed by 2 bases and 7 bases, with 15 bases remaining between them.

The V gene is TRBV15, the J gene TRBJ1-2; D remains unclear. CDR1 is LNHNV, CDR2 YYDKDF, per germline (reference sequence). Trimming took 0 bases from V and 1 from J, leaving 9 bases between them. The CDR3 has 15 amino acids. The CDR3 loop is CATSRDDGFNYGYTF. Written as DNA, the CDR3 is TGTGCCACCAGCAGAGACGACGGATTTAACTATGGCTACACCTTC.

This chain uses TRBV4-3 with TRBJ2-4; 11 bases map to TRBD2. Germline loops: CDR1 LGHNA, CDR2 YSLEER. V was clipped by 1 base and J by 0 bases; unmatched bases: 11. CDR3 size: 20 residues. The chain's CDR3 is CASSQVAPGLAELAKNIQYF. The CDR3 nucleotides read TGCGCCAGCAGCCAAGTAGCCCCGGGACTAGCGGAACTAGCCAAAAACATTCAGTACTTC.

The rearrangement joins TRBV4-1 to TRBJ1-2; 9 bases are a match to TRBD1. The CDR3 is made up of 14 amino acids. The germline V gene has CDR1 MGHRA and CDR2 YSYEKL. V dropped 4 bases and J dropped 6; count of bases not matched to a gene: 6. For the CDR3, the DNA is TGCGCCAGCAGCCCCAGACAGGGGGGAAATGGCTACACCTTC. Its protein product is CASSPRQGGNGYTF.

The chain couples TRBV27 to TRBJ1-2; 8 bases agree with TRBD1. With V trimmed by 8 bases and J by 7 bases, 9 bases remained unmatched. Looked up from germline, CDR1 is MNHEY and CDR2 is SMNVEV (reference sequence). This CDR3 contains 13 residues. Here the CDR3 DNA reads TGTGCCAGCGGTGGACAGGGAATGGCTGGCTACACCTTC. Translating gives CASGGQGMAGYTF.

V gene TRBV5-6 combines with J gene TRBJ1-6, with D uncertain. This CDR3 is built from 16 residues. Germline loops: CDR1 SGHDT, CDR2 YYEEEE. V dropped 4 bases and J dropped 7 bases, with 18 bases sitting between them. The DNA for the CDR3 is TGTGCCAGCAGCCCCTTCTCTGGATGGAGGAATTCACCCCTCCACTTT. Translation: CASSPFSGWRNSPLHF. The full variable domain, in which reference TRBV5-6 and TRBJ1-6 provide the parts outside the CDR3, is DAGVTQSPTHLIKTRGQQVTLRCSPKSGHDTVSWYQQALGQGPQFIFQYYEEEERQRGNFPDRFSGHQFPNYSSELNVNALLLGDSALYLCASSPFSGWRNSPLHFGNGTRLTVT.

The chain links TRBV14 to TRBJ2-3, with no clear D. Trimming took 4 bases from V and 4 from J, leaving 9 bases between them. The V gene's germline CDR1 is SGHDN and CDR2 FVKESK. The CDR3 runs to 13 residues. The CDR3 DNA sequence: TGTGCCAGCAGCCCTCTGTCGGCAGATACGCAGTATTTT. This translates into CASSPLSADTQYF.